The subject of this entry is one TCR beta chain. What it binds is not known. The data were obtained in a study of cytomegalovirus exposure and HLA in healthy donors. PCR primers comprised 60 Vbeta and 13 Jbeta primers. Clones were read by immunoSEQ multiplex PCR, and TCRdb kept only the in-frame ones, dropping some. The table has more than 150,000 clones, 76% seen once. The CDR3 runs to 16 residues. Germline CDR1 reads SGHRS; CDR2 reads YFSETQ. The J segment lost 4 bases and the V segment lost 4 bases, leaving 11 bases of the junction unmatched. Study findings and constraints: An ancestry cluster, one associated with Asian ancestry, reportedly showed fewer N-insertions than the 666-donor mean in a later analysis. The study recorded 150 to 200 TCR beta chains that were cytomegalovirus-associated.

Sequencing was performed on PBMCs. This TCR derives from a man between 18 and 29 years old in good health and CMV-seronegative. V gene TRBV5-1 combines with J gene TRBJ2-7, with 10 bases fitting TRBD2. The CDR3 protein is CASSPDPSGGAYEQYF. CDR3 DNA sequence: TGCGCCAGCAGCCCCGATCCGAGCGGGGGGGCTTACGAGCAGTACTTC.